This TCR beta chain was found in a study of metastatic and nonmetastatic thyroid tumors. Study as a whole: Blood and tumor or nodule tissue repertoires from malignant and benign thyroid patients were compared.

Per the original data handling: The study took CDR3 differences across clinicopathological groups and made a distant-metastasis classifier for papillary thyroid cancer from them. TCRdb re-processed the PCR reads through MiXCR. TCRdb's processing, not the authors', yielded these V and J calls. This table has tens of thousands of clones, roughly 22% appearing once. The germline CDR1 and CDR2 sequences are MRHNA and SNTAGT. The CDR3 loop spans 13 amino acids. Study-wide findings and caveats: TCR beta diversity was reportedly significantly higher in malignant thyroid tumors than benign nodules, in blood and tumor.

All patients were untreated before thyroid surgery. This clone was counted many times. The antigen is unknown. This may stem from a read error, because a much larger clone lies one nucleotide away. The sequence came from a female donor with papillary thyroid cancer or a benign thyroid nodule (not recorded which). Some clones in this sample may be carry-over from other donors' samples. V is TRBV6-4 and J is TRBJ2-1; D unclear. The sequenced sample was blood. The CDR3, as DNA: TGTGCCGGCAGCTATAGGGCCGAAAATGAGCAGTTCTTC. This gives the protein CAGSYRAENEQFF.